The 13 T cell receptor beta chains listed next were all sequenced from one sample in a study of T cells in Graves' hyperthyroidism and ophthalmopathy. TCR beta CDR3 regions were amplified from RNA. RT-PCR in the first round (using the HTBI primer set) targeted the TCR CDR3. Each CDR3 protein gets one entry after TCRdb re-called the multiplex PCR reads with MiXCR. This sample has under 800,000 distinct CDR3 sequences; approximately 14% occur once, and the top ten carry roughly a tenth. Sample: blood. These TCRs come from a woman between 18 and 30 years old with Graves' hyperthyroidism.

This clonotype was detected only a few times. A clone one base away is much larger, so this may be a read error. This sequence joins TRBV11-2 and TRBJ1-2; D uncertain. Germline V gene sequence: CDR1 SGHAT, CDR2 FQNNGV. Trimming removed 5 bases from V and 8 bases from J, with 15 bases in between. The CDR3 contains 13 residues. The CDR3 spells CASSPLTGEGYTF. Written as DNA, the CDR3 is TGTGCCAGCAGCCCACTAACCGGGGAAGGCTACACCTTC.

The chain is built from TRBV27 and TRBJ2-1; 9 nucleotides line up with TRBD2. The CDR3 length is 15 residues. Germline lookup yields CDR1 MNHEY and CDR2 SMNVEV (reference sequence). Unmatched junction bases numbered 7, after V lost 3 bases and J lost 7 bases. The CDR3 nucleotides read TGTGCCAGCAGTTTTTATGCGGGAGGGCGAAATGAGCAGTTCTTC. Translation: CASSFYAGGRNEQFF.

This clonotype has at least ten counts. V usage is TRBV7-9 and J usage is TRBJ2-1, with 12 bases aligning to TRBD2. Germline assignment: CDR1 SEHNR and CDR2 FQNEAQ (reference sequence). J was trimmed by 3 bases and V by 3 bases; bases with no gene match: 3. The CDR3 contains 16 residues. CDR3 nucleotides: TGTGCCAGCAGCTTCCCTAGCGGGAGGGGCTACAATGAGCAGTTCTTC. Protein sequence: CASSFPSGRGYNEQFF.

This chain uses TRBV6-2 or TRBV6-3 with TRBJ2-5; D is perhaps TRBD2 (6 bases). The J call is in doubt because the DNA end fits TRBJ2-1 better. The germline gives CDR1 MNHEY, CDR2 SVGEGT. This CDR3 contains 16 residues. The CDR3 nucleotides are TGTGCCAGCAGTTACGGAAGAAAGGGGCGCGGGGAGACCCAGTTCTTC. It specifies CASSYGRKGRGETQFF.

The table lists this clonotype with many counts. The chain uses TRBV12-3 or TRBV12-4 and TRBJ2-3, with 8 positions matching TRBD2. The CDR3 contains 18 residues. The V gene end was trimmed by 6 bases and the J gene end by 3 bases; junction bases not matched to a gene: 17. The CDR3 region is CASRSSRGGLGTTDTQYF. The DNA for the CDR3 is TGTGCCAGCAGATCGTCACGTGGGGGACTAGGGACGACAGATACGCAGTATTTT.

This clonotype was seen ten or more times. This chain joins TRBV6-1 and TRBJ2-7, with 8 positions matching TRBD2. The CDR3 extends over 11 amino acids. Germline lookup yields CDR1 MNHNS and CDR2 SASEGT. The trim removed 10 bases at V and 6 bases at J, leaving 5 bases unmatched. CDR3 nucleotide sequence: TGTGCCATCGACCGGGAGGGCGAGCAGTACTTC. Amino acids: CAIDREGEQYF.

This clonotype was picked up many times. The CDR3 is CASSLLETFRGTEAFF. The CDR3 DNA sequence: TGTGCCAGCAGCTTGTTGGAGACCTTTCGGGGCACTGAAGCTTTCTTT. The chain combines TRBV5-6 with TRBJ1-1, with D uncertain. CDR3 length equals 16 residues. Trimming shortened V by 1 base and J by 4 bases, and 17 bases separated the two germline ends. Germline V gene lookup returns CDR1 SGHDT and CDR2 YYEEEE.

Notes on this clonotype: A much larger clone lies one base from this, so it may be a read error. The genes are TRBV28 and TRBJ2-3; no clear D gene. Near its end, the DNA agrees better with TRBJ1-5, so the J call may be wrong. Germline values: CDR1 MDHEN, CDR2 SYDVKM. This CDR3 is built from 14 residues. CDR3 bases: TGTGCCAGCAGAGCGGGAGGAGGCACAGATACGCAGCATTTT. It codes for CASRAGGGTDTQHF.

This clonotype was observed a few times. The gene calls are TRBV4-3 and TRBJ1-2; perhaps TRBD1 as D (6 bases). Trimming took off 3 bases at V and 4 bases at J, with 15 bases between the two ends. Looked up from germline, CDR1 is LGHNA and CDR2 is YSLEER. The CDR3 extends over 15 amino acids. CDR3 bases: TGCGCCAGCAGCCACCCCACACGGGGGGCCTATGGCTACACCTTC. This codes for CASSHPTRGAYGYTF.

This clonotype was counted ten times or more. This chain uses TRBV6-2 or TRBV6-3 with TRBJ2-2; maybe TRBD2 (5 bases). The germline V gene has CDR1 MNHEY and CDR2 SVGEGT. V was trimmed by 5 bases and J by 6 bases, leaving 10 bases between them. CDR3 size: 13 residues. As DNA, the CDR3 is TGTGCCAGCAGTCGCGAGGGAGCCGGGGAGCTGTTTTTT. Its translation: CASSREGAGELFF.

The chain is built from TRBV7-9 and TRBJ1-6; tentative D call: TRBD1 (6 bases). Germline V gives CDR1 SEHNR, CDR2 FQNEAQ (reference sequence). This CDR3 region has 12 residues. The V and J ends lost 1 base and 19 bases respectively, with 14 bases between them. The CDR3 spells CASSLGRQGKHF. The CDR3 region has the DNA TGTGCCAGCAGCTTAGGTCGGCAGGGGAAGCACTTT.

The CDR3 loop is CSVRVGSNSPLHF. The CDR3 DNA reads as TGCAGCGTTCGGGTGGGTTCTAATTCACCCCTCCACTTT. J is TRBJ1-6 and V is TRBV29-1, with D unclear. Per germline, CDR1 SQVTM and CDR2 ANQGSEA. V was shortened by 5 bases and J by 6 bases, with 11 bases between the two germline ends. The CDR3 loop spans 13 amino acids. Complete variable domain (other parts from reference TRBV29-1 and TRBJ1-6): SAVISQKPSRDICQRGTSLTIQCQVDSQVTMMFWYRQQPGQSLTLIATANQGSEATYESGFVIDKFPISRPNLTFSTLTVSNMSPEDSSIYLCSVRVGSNSPLHFGNGTRLTVT.

This clonotype was seen many times. This chain links TRBV6-1 with TRBJ2-1; weak D call: TRBD1 (6 bases). The CDR3 has 12 residues. V lost 4 bases and J 9 bases, leaving 10 bases between the germline ends. Looked up from germline, CDR1 is MNHNS and CDR2 is SASEGT. The CDR3: CASSAQGGEQFF. In DNA, the CDR3 is TGTGCCAGCAGTGCACAGGGTGGTGAGCAGTTCTTC.